What follows are 9 T cell receptor beta chains derived from one specimen sequenced in a study of identical twins. TCRdb reprocessed the 5' RACE reads via MiXCR and lists one record per CDR3 protein. Of over 200,000 distinct CDR3 sequences in the sample, over 5% were seen once. These data were likewise used in another study, on T cells expressing NK-cell markers.

The sequencing input was CD8+ T cells sorted from blood. The receptors stem from a woman between 18 and 29 years old in good health.

The genes are TRBV29-1 and TRBJ2-5, with 8 bases identical to TRBD1. CDR3 length equals 15 residues. Trimming at V came to 3 bases and at J to 5 bases, leaving 11 bases not matched to a gene. Germline V gene data show CDR1 as SQVTM and CDR2 as ANQGSEA. The CDR3 nucleotides read TGCAGCGTTGATGATTATGGACAGGGTTTGGAGACCCAGTACTTC. It encodes CSVDDYGQGLETQYF.

This clonotype was seen a few times. The V and J genes are TRBV6-1 and TRBJ2-1; 7 nucleotides agree with TRBD1. The CDR3 covers 13 residues. The junction had 2 bases not matched to a gene; V was cut back by 3 bases and J by 6 bases. Germline loops: CDR1 MNHNS, CDR2 SASEGT. The CDR3 is CASSETGSNEQFF. CDR3 bases: TGTGCCAGCAGTGAGACAGGGAGCAATGAGCAGTTCTTC.

This clonotype was seen only a few times. The gene calls are TRBV27 and TRBJ2-3, with 8 positions matching TRBD2. Trimming removed 0 bases from V and 2 bases from J; junction bases left unmatched: 7. Germline V gives CDR1 MNHEY, CDR2 SMNVEV (reference sequence). The CDR3 runs 17 residues. The CDR3 loop reads CASSLSRGDDITDTQYF. In DNA, the CDR3 is TGTGCCAGCAGTTTATCGCGGGGGGACGATATCACAGATACGCAGTATTTT.

This clonotype was counted between two and nine times. The chain has TRBV2 and TRBJ2-7; 9 nucleotides agree with TRBD1. This CDR3 comprises 15 residues. J lost 3 bases, V lost 1 base, and 4 bases had no gene match. Germline-derived CDR1 and CDR2 are SNHLY and FYNNEI. The CDR3 reads CASSEGGQGIYEQYF. CDR3 bases: TGTGCCAGCAGTGAAGGGGGACAGGGTATCTACGAGCAGTACTTC.

The V call is TRBV12-3 or TRBV12-4, the J call TRBJ2-1; D might be TRBD2 (5 bases). This CDR3 comprises 14 residues. V was trimmed by 6 bases and J by 5 bases, leaving 14 bases between them. CDR3 sequence reads: CASSWAGSNNEQFF. CDR3 nucleotides: TGTGCCAGCAGCTGGGCGGGCAGTAACAATGAGCAGTTCTTC.

This clonotype was detected many times. The gene calls are TRBV27 and TRBJ1-4; the D is unclear. CDR3 length equals 15 residues. Per the germline V gene, CDR1 is MNHEY and CDR2 is SMNVEV (reference sequence). Trimming took off 6 bases at V and 1 base at J, with 12 bases between the two ends. The CDR3 sequence: CASSLTVGTNEKLFF. The CDR3 coding sequence is TGTGCCAGCAGCCTAACAGTTGGAACTAATGAAAAACTGTTTTTT.

Note on this clonotype: Given a much more abundant clone one base away, this may be a read error. This likely comes from a read error, as the CDR3 has no conserved phenylalanine or tryptophan at its end. The V gene is TRBV12-3 or TRBV12-4, the J gene TRBJ2-7; maybe TRBD2 (6 bases). This CDR3 region has 13 residues. The V end was cut by 10 bases, the J end by 5 bases, with 18 bases between. CDR3 in DNA: TGTGCCACCTCTCGTTCGGGGGTACACGAGCAGTACTCC. This codes for CATSRSGVHEQYS.

This clonotype was found many times. The chain couples TRBV5-1 to TRBJ1-3; D not certain. CDR1 SGHRS and CDR2 YFSETQ come from the germline V gene. Trimming took off 0 bases at V and 0 bases at J, with 10 bases between the two ends. The CDR3 is 16 amino acids. This CDR3 reads CASSLEAGRSGNTIYF. In nucleotides, the CDR3 is TGCGCCAGCAGCTTGGAAGCAGGTCGCTCTGGAAACACCATATATTTT.

V and J are TRBV3-1 and TRBJ2-1, with D unresolved. This CDR3 spans 14 amino acids. CDR1 and CDR2 (germline): LGHDT, YNNKEL (reference sequence). Trimming removed 4 bases from V and 5 bases from J, with 12 bases in between. In nucleotides, the CDR3 is TGTGCCAGCAGCCCAACGGACCCGAACAATGAGCAGTTCTTC. Translating it yields CASSPTDPNNEQFF.